This T cell receptor (beta chain) derives from a study of blood T cell repertoires in COVID-19. This clone was observed once. The table came from immunoSEQ multiplex PCR; TCRdb's copy has only in-frame clones and leaves some out. The table has some 71,000 clones, about 90% seen once. J gave up 3 bases and V 3 bases, and 2 bases lay outside the gene matches. This CDR3 spans 15 amino acids. The germline V gene has CDR1 MGHDK and CDR2 SYGVNS. Sequenced material: peripheral blood. The sequence derives from a man aged 50-59 years with acute or convalescent COVID-19. V and J are TRBV25-1 and TRBJ2-1; 10 bases agree with TRBD1. DNA for the CDR3: TGTGCCAGCAGTGAGGGACAGGGGAGCTACAATGAGCAGTTCTTC. Translation gives CASSEGQGSYNEQFF.